What follows are 14 T cell receptor beta chains derived from one specimen sequenced in a study of cytotoxic CD8 clonotypes in ibrutinib-treated CLL. Clones were sequenced by immunoSEQ multiplex PCR, and TCRdb holds only the in-frame ones, with some missing. Seen here are about 49,000 clones, 53% observed once, and the top ten hold roughly 33%. The sequencing used PBMCs, collected after 12 months of ibrutinib treatment. The source of these receptors is a human donor with chronic lymphocytic leukemia.

This clone has a count of ten or more. The chain recombines TRBV9 with TRBJ2-7; 10 nucleotides agree with TRBD2. The CDR3 is 14 amino acids. Losses at the gene ends were 1 base for V and 3 bases for J; bases not matched to a gene: 1. Germline CDR1 SGDLS, CDR2 YYNGEE. CDR3 amino acids: CASSVSSGSYEQYF. The CDR3 DNA is TGTGCCAGCAGCGTATCTAGCGGGAGCTACGAGCAGTACTTC. The full variable domain, its missing parts supplied by reference TRBV9 and TRBJ2-7, is DSGVTQTPKHLITATGQRVTLRCSPRSGDLSVYWYQQSLDQGLQFLIQYYNGEERAKGNILERFSAQQFPDLHSELNLSSLELGDSALYFCASSVSSGSYEQYFGPGTRLTVT.

The chain has TRBV9 and TRBJ2-7, with 9 positions matching TRBD2. J gave up 2 bases and V 3 bases, and 12 bases lay outside the gene matches. The CDR3 length is 17 residues. Germline CDR1 reads SGDLS; CDR2 reads YYNGEE. Written as DNA, the CDR3 is TGTGCCAGCAGCGCTGGAGGGGCTAGCGGGATCGCCTACGAGCAGTACTTC. As protein: CASSAGGASGIAYEQYF.

This sequence joins TRBV7-9 and TRBJ1-2; possibly TRBD1 for D (6 bases). Germline values: CDR1 SEHNR, CDR2 FQNEAQ (reference sequence). The V end lost 1 base, the J end lost 8 bases, and 14 bases lay between the germline ends. This CDR3 is built from 14 residues. CDR3 amino acids: CASSLDGLGTGYTF. Written as DNA, the CDR3 is TGTGCCAGCAGCTTAGACGGACTAGGGACAGGCTACACCTTC. Full variable domain (rest looked up from reference TRBV7-9 and TRBJ1-2): DTGVSQNPRHKITKRGQNVTFRCDPISEHNRLYWYRQTLGQGPEFLTYFQNEAQLEKSRLLSDRFSAERPKGSFSTLEIQRTEQGDSAMYLCASSLDGLGTGYTFGSGTRLTVV.

V and J are TRBV5-1 and TRBJ2-2, with D tentatively TRBD1 or TRBD2 (5 bases each). From germline, CDR1 is SGHRS and CDR2 YFSETQ. This CDR3 is 13 amino acids long. With 3 bases removed from V and 5 bases from J, the gap between germline ends came to 8 bases. The CDR3 DNA is TGCGCCAGCAGCTGGGGACCGACCGGGGAGCTGTTTTTT. Its translation is CASSWGPTGELFF.

The chain uses TRBV7-2 and TRBJ2-3, with D possibly matching TRBD2 (7 bases). Germline CDR1 is SGHTA and CDR2 is FQGNSA. The CDR3 contains 13 residues. V was pared by 3 bases and J by 6 bases, with 10 bases between. CDR3 sequence (DNA): TGTGCCAGCAGCTTTAAGGGGGGGGATACGCAGTATTTT. It is translated as CASSFKGGDTQYF.

The chain is built from TRBV19 and TRBJ2-7; D is unclear. This CDR3 comprises 13 residues. Germline lookup yields CDR1 LNHDA and CDR2 SQIVND (reference sequence). Trimming stripped 5 bases from V and 7 bases from J, with 15 bases between. CDR3 residues: CASSVTGVGEQYF. The CDR3, as DNA: TGTGCCAGTAGTGTCACGGGTGTCGGGGAGCAGTACTTC.

The table lists this clone with a few counts. J is TRBJ2-7 and V is TRBV19; TRBD1 matches 8 bases. The germline V gene encodes CDR1 LNHDA and CDR2 SQIVND (reference sequence). This CDR3 spans 16 amino acids. After removal of 5 bases from V and 2 bases from J, the junction contained 11 bases not matched to a gene. The CDR3 loop reads CASSHGGAGGTYEQYF. The CDR3 bases are TGTGCCAGTAGTCATGGAGGGGCAGGGGGCACCTACGAGCAGTACTTC.

The chain uses TRBV4-2 and TRBJ1-2; 11 bases align to TRBD1. CDR1 LGHNA and CDR2 YNFKEQ come from the germline V gene. This CDR3 region has 15 residues. The J segment lost 2 bases and the V segment lost 4 bases, leaving 3 bases of the junction unmatched. CDR3 in amino acids: CASSPGQGANYGYTF. The CDR3 DNA is TGTGCCAGCAGCCCTGGACAGGGGGCGAACTATGGCTACACCTTC.

This rearrangement joins TRBV7-6 to TRBJ1-1; D remains ambiguous. Germline V gene sequence: CDR1 SGHVS, CDR2 FNYEAQ. Between the trimmed V and J ends, which lost 5 bases and 1 base, there was a span of 5 bases. The CDR3 contains 12 residues. The DNA of the CDR3 is TGTGCCAGCAGCAATCAGAACACTGAAGCTTTCTTT. Protein product: CASSNQNTEAFF. The full variable domain, rest sourced from reference TRBV7-6 and TRBJ1-1, is GAGVSQSPRYKVTKRGQDVALRCDPISGHVSLYWYRQALGQGPEFLTYFNYEAQQDKSGLPNDRFSAERPEGSISTLTIQRTEQRDSAMYRCASSNQNTEAFFGQGTRLTVV.

The CDR3 region is CASIGETYYGYTF. CDR3 in DNA: TGTGCCAGCATAGGGGAAACCTACTATGGCTACACCTTC. The rearrangement uses TRBV2 and TRBJ1-2; D may be TRBD1 (5 bases). V gave up 7 bases and J gave up 3 bases, with 12 bases separating them. Germline assignment: CDR1 SNHLY and CDR2 FYNNEI. CDR3 size: 13 residues.

V usage is TRBV6-6 and J usage is TRBJ1-2, with a tentative D call TRBD1 (6 bases). CDR1 is MNHNY and CDR2 is SVGAGI in the germline V gene (reference sequence). CDR3 length: 15 amino acids. The V end lost 7 bases, the J end lost 6 bases, and 21 bases lay between the germline ends. CDR3 amino acids: CASTPRGDGINGYTF. In DNA form, the CDR3 reads TGTGCCAGCACCCCTAGGGGGGACGGAATAAATGGCTACACCTTC.

This clone was counted a few times. The genes are TRBV27 and TRBJ1-1, with D maybe TRBD1 (5 bases). Germline assignment: CDR1 MNHEY and CDR2 SMNVEV (reference sequence). CDR3 length: 15 amino acids. The germline V and J ends were trimmed by 6 bases and 2 bases, with 16 bases remaining between them. The CDR3 DNA reads as TGTGCCAGCAGAAAGGGGTGGGGAGAAAACACTGAAGCTTTCTTT. Translating it yields CASRKGWGENTEAFF.

The gene calls are TRBV6-6 and TRBJ2-3; 7 bases fit TRBD2. J lost 3 bases, V lost 6 bases, and 9 bases had no gene match. Looked up from germline, CDR1 is MNHNY and CDR2 is SVGAGI (reference sequence). The CDR3 runs 15 residues. CDR3 DNA sequence: TGTGCCAGCAGCCCCCCGGGGGGTCGGACAGATACGCAGTATTTT. It yields the protein CASSPPGGRTDTQYF.

This clone appeared once. This chain uses TRBV6-1 with TRBJ1-2; 7 bases line up with TRBD1. V was pared by 6 bases and J by 2 bases, with 9 bases of the junction left unmatched. The CDR3 loop spans 15 amino acids. CDR1 and CDR2 from the germline V gene are MNHNS and SASEGT. In DNA, the CDR3 is TGTGCCAGCAGGGAGATAACAGGGGCCAACTATGGCTACACCTTC. This gives the protein CASREITGANYGYTF.